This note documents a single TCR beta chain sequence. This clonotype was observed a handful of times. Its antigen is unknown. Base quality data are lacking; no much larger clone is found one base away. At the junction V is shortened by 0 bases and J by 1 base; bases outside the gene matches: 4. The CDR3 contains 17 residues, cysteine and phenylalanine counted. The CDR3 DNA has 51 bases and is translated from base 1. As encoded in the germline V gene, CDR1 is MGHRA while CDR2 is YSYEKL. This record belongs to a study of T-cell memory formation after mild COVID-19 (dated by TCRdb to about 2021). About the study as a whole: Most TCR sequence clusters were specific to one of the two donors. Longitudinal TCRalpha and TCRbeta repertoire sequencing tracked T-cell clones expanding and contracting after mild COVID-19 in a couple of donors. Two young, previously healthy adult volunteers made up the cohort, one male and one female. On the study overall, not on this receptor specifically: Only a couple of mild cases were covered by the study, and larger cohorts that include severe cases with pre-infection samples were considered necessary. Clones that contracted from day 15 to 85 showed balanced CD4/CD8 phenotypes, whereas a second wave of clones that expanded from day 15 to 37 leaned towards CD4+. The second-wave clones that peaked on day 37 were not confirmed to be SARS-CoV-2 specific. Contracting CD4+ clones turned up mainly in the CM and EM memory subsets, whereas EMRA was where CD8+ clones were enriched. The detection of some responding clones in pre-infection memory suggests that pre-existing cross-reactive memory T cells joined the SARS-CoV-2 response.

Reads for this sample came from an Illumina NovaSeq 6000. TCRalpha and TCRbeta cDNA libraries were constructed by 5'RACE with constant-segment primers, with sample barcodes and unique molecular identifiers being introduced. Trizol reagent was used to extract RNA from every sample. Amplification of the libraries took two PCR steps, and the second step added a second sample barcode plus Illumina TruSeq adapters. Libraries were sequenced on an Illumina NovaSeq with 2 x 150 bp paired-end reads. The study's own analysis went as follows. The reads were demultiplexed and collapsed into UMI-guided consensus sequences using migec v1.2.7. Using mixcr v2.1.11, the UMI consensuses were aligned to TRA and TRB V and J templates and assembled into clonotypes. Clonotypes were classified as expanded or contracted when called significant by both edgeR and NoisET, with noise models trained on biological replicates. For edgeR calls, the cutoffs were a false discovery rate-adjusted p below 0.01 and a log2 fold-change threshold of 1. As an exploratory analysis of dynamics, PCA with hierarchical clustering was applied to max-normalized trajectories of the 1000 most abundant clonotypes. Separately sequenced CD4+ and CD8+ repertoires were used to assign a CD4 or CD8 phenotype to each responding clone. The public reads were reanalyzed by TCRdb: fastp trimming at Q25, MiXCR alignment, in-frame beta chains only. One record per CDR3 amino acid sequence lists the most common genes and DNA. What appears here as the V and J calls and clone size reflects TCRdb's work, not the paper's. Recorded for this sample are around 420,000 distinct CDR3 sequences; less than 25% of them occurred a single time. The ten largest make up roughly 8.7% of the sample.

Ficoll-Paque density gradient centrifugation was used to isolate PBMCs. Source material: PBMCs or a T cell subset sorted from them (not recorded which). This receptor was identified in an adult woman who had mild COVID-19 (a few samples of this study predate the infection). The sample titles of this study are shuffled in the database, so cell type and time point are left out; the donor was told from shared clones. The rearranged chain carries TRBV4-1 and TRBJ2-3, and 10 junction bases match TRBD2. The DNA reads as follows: TGCGCCAGCAGCCAAGAACGAGGACTAGCGGGCACAGATACGCAGTATTTT. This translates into CASSQERGLAGTDTQYF.